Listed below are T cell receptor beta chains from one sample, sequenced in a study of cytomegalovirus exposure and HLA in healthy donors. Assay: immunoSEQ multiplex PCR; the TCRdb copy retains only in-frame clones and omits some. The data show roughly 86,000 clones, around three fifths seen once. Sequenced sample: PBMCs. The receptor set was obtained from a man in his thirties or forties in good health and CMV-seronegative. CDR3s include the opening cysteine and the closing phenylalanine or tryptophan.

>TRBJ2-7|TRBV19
CATNPRWGVYEQYF
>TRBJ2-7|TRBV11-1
CASSLGLWLAGATYEQYF
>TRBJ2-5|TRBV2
CASRRQGVETQYF
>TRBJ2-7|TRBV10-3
CAISESTGSYEQYF
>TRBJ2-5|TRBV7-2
CASSLGVTGAQETQYF
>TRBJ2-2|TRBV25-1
CASSEFSGQVARELFF
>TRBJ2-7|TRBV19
CASSIDQVSASYEQYF
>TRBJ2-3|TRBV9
CASSVGWAQGSSTDTQYF
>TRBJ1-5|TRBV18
CASSHVDSINQPQHF
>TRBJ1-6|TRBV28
CASAPGGPQVSPLHF
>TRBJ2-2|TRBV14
CASSQDQPLGGELFF
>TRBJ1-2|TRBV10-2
CASSEIGTAYGYTF
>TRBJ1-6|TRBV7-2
CASSSSGLPLHF
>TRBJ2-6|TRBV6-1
CASSEGGQGPSGANVLTF
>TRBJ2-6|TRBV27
CASKEGPGANVLTF
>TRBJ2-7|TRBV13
CASSFTDRAEQYF
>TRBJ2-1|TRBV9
CASSVQDYVNEQFF
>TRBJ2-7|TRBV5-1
CASSLRGQISSYEQYF
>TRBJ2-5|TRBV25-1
CASSEGKGEETQYF
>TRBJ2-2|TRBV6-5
CASSYATDSTGELFF
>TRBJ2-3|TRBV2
CASREQGLGTDTQYF
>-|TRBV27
CASSFRSYEGGYEQYF
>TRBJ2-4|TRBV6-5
CASSYGRRNIQYF
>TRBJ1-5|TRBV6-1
CASRAGTQPQHF
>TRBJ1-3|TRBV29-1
CSVQVGNTIYF
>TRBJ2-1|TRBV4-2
CASSQDPGTGGHEQFF
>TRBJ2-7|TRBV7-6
CASSAGAYEQYF
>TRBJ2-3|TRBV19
CASSLQGVDTQYF
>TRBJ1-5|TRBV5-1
CASSFGVRTGNSNQPQHF
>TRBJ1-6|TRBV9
CASSVGGTGDSPLHF
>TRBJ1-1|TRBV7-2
CASSPWTGNTEAFF
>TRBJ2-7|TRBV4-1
CASSGSSPYEQYF
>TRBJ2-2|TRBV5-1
CASSFFGGGNTGELFF
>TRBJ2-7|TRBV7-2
CASSLAIAGEQYF
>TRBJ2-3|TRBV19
CASTKTSTNTDTQYF
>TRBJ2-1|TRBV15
CATSRGATSGSNEQFF
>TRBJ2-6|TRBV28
CASRTPGQGAGANVLTF
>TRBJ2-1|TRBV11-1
CASSTGYNEQFF
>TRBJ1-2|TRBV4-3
CASSQAGGYGYTF
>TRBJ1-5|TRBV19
CASNLQGARQPQHF
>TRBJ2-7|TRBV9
CASSVGTAYEQYF